This entry lists 23 T cell receptor beta chains sequenced from one sample in a study of shared clonotypes between healthy human individuals. TCRdb keeps only in-frame clones here, not all; method: immunoSEQ multiplex PCR. The data hold about 2.4 million clones, with roughly 92% observed a single time. Source material: naive CD4+ T cells sorted from blood. Stated subset: CD45RA+ positively selected. The receptors here all came from a man between 18 and 29 years old in good health.

The chain joins TRBV18 to TRBJ2-7; tentatively, D is TRBD1 (5 bases). Germline V gene lookup returns CDR1 KGHSH and CDR2 LQKENI. V dropped 2 bases and J dropped 6 bases, with 11 bases sitting between them. This CDR3 contains 13 residues. This CDR3 is CASSPGLQGEQYF. The CDR3 nucleotides read TGTGCCAGCTCACCAGGTCTCCAGGGCGAGCAGTACTTC.

CDR3: CASSLDGRQNQPQHF. The CDR3 bases are TGTGCCAGCAGCTTAGATGGCAGACAGAATCAGCCCCAGCATTTT. This chain joins TRBV7-2 and TRBJ1-5, with TRBD1 as a possible D gene (5 bases). With 1 base removed from V and 4 bases from J, the gap between germline ends came to 11 bases. Germline CDR1 SGHTA, CDR2 FQGNSA. This CDR3 spans 15 amino acids. Filled out from reference TRBV7-2 and TRBJ1-5, the complete variable domain reads GAGVSQSPSNKVTEKGKDVELRCDPISGHTALYWYRQSLGQGLEFLIYFQGNSAPDKSGLPSDRFSAERTGGSVSTLTIQRTQQEDSAVYLCASSLDGRQNQPQHFGDGTRLSIL.

This chain joins TRBV6-1 and TRBJ2-7, with TRBD2 as a possible D gene (5 bases). Looked up from germline, CDR1 is MNHNS and CDR2 is SASEGT. The CDR3 has 15 residues. V dropped 8 bases and J dropped 2 bases, with 19 bases sitting between them. CDR3 protein: CASRRWAVGTYEQYF. CDR3 nucleotides: TGTGCCAGCCGGCGGTGGGCAGTCGGGACCTACGAGCAGTACTTC.

About this clone itself: Mismatch with germline at one junction end may stem from a read error. The chain uses TRBV5-4 and TRBJ1-6; 9 bases map to TRBD1. Germline values: CDR1 SGHNT, CDR2 YYREEE (reference sequence). The CDR3 has 15 residues. CDR3 coding DNA: TGTGCCAGCAGCGTCGGGACAGGGACTAATTCAGCCCTCCACTTT. Protein product: CASSVGTGTNSALHF. Drawing the rest from reference TRBV5-4 and TRBJ1-6, the complete variable domain is ETGVTQSPTHLIKTRGQQVTLRCSSQSGHNTVSWYQQALGQGPQFIFQYYREEENGRGNFPPRFSGLQFPNYSSELNVNALELDDSALYLCASSVGTGTNSALHFGNGTRLTVT.

The V call is TRBV25-1, the J call TRBJ2-1, with D possibly being TRBD1 (6 bases). Germline V gene data show CDR1 as MGHDK and CDR2 as SYGVNS. V lost 3 bases and J lost 7, with 13 bases in between. The CDR3 totals 14 residues. In DNA, the CDR3 is TGTGCCAGCAGTGATCTGTTGGACAGAAATGAGCAGTTCTTC. Translated: CASSDLLDRNEQFF.

The V gene is TRBV7-2, the J gene TRBJ2-1; TRBD2 matches 10 bases. Trimming at V came to 3 bases and at J to 5 bases, leaving 4 bases not matched to a gene. This CDR3 is built from 15 residues. CDR1 and CDR2 (germline): SGHTA, FQGNSA. The CDR3 sequence: CASSFISGGDNEQFF. The DNA for the CDR3 is TGTGCCAGCAGCTTTATCAGCGGGGGGGACAATGAGCAGTTCTTC.

Note on this clone: This specimen includes other DNA sequences encoding the same CDR3. V gene TRBV6-5 combines with J gene TRBJ1-4, with TRBD1 identical over 7 bases. Germline V lookup: CDR1 MNHEY, CDR2 SVGAGI. V was pared by 6 bases and J by 0 bases, with 4 bases of the junction left unmatched. This CDR3 is 15 amino acids long. CDR3 nucleotides: TGTGCCAGCAGGCGGGACAGTGCAACTAATGAAAAACTGTTTTTT. The encoded protein is CASRRDSATNEKLFF.

This clone was detected only once. The rearrangement uses TRBV18 and TRBJ2-7; 7 bases fit TRBD1. Germline CDR1 and CDR2: KGHSH and LQKENI. The V segment lost 4 bases and the J segment 1 base; nucleotides outside the gene matches: 1. This CDR3 is 13 amino acids long. The DNA for the CDR3 is TGTGCCAGCTCACTGGACAGGTCCTACGAGCAGTACTTC. Amino acids: CASSLDRSYEQYF.

The chain has TRBV11-2 and TRBJ2-2, with 8 bases lining up with TRBD2. Germline values: CDR1 SGHAT, CDR2 FQNNGV. This CDR3 has 14 residues. Trimming cost V 2 bases and J 4 bases; bases outside gene matches: 0. In nucleotides, the CDR3 is TGTGCCAGCAGCTTACTAGCGGGCACCGGGGAGCTGTTTTTT. Its translation: CASSLLAGTGELFF.

The J gene is TRBJ1-4, the V gene TRBV2; D possibly corresponds to TRBD1 (5 bases). V shed 6 bases and J shed 5 bases, with 13 bases lying between them. CDR1 and CDR2 from the germline V gene are SNHLY and FYNNEI. The CDR3 contains 14 residues. CDR3: CASRKGQGNEKLFF. The CDR3, as DNA: TGTGCCAGCAGGAAGGGCCAGGGAAATGAAAAACTGTTTTTT.

V gene TRBV7-9 combines with J gene TRBJ2-3; 8 bases are shared with TRBD1. The CDR3 is 16 amino acids. V was clipped by 6 bases and J by 6 bases; unmatched bases: 14. Germline V gene sequence: CDR1 SEHNR, CDR2 FQNEAQ (reference sequence). Written as DNA, the CDR3 is TGTGCCAGCAGGGAGCACTGGACAGGGCCCGAGGATACGCAGTATTTT. Translation gives CASREHWTGPEDTQYF.

The DNA of the CDR3 is TGTGCCAGCAGCCGGGGGGTCATGAACACTGAAGCTTTCTTT. This codes for CASSRGVMNTEAFF. The chain has TRBV11-2 and TRBJ1-1, with TRBD1 as a possible D gene (5 bases). V dropped 5 bases and J dropped 0 bases, with 10 bases sitting between them. The CDR3 length is 14 residues. From germline, CDR1 is SGHAT and CDR2 FQNNGV.

CDR3 region: CASSISMNTEAFF. The CDR3, as DNA: TGTGCCAGCAGTATCAGTATGAACACTGAAGCTTTCTTT. The chain joins TRBV7-9 to TRBJ1-1; no definite D call. The germline V and J ends were trimmed by 6 bases and 0 bases, with 8 bases remaining between them. CDR3 length equals 13 residues. Looked up from germline, CDR1 is SEHNR and CDR2 is FQNEAQ (reference sequence). Full variable domain (outside the CDR3, taken from reference TRBV7-9 and TRBJ1-1): DTGVSQNPRHKITKRGQNVTFRCDPISEHNRLYWYRQTLGQGPEFLTYFQNEAQLEKSRLLSDRFSAERPKGSFSTLEIQRTEQGDSAMYLCASSISMNTEAFFGQGTRLTVV.

The gene calls are TRBV27 and TRBJ2-6; maybe TRBD2 (5 bases). V was cut by 5 bases and J by 3 bases, with 14 bases left in between. CDR3 size: 16 residues. CDR1 MNHEY and CDR2 SMNVEV come from the germline V gene (reference sequence). CDR3 residues: CASSASREGGANVLTF. CDR3 DNA sequence: TGTGCCAGCAGTGCCTCTCGGGAAGGTGGGGCCAACGTCCTGACTTTC.

The chain joins TRBV7-2 to TRBJ1-1; no firm D call. V lost 3 bases and J 4 bases, leaving 9 bases between the germline ends. Germline CDR1 SGHTA, CDR2 FQGNSA. The CDR3 sequence is 13 residues long. For the CDR3, the DNA is TGTGCCAGCAGCTTCACAAGGCCCACTGAAGCTTTCTTT. Protein sequence: CASSFTRPTEAFF.

The chain employs TRBV5-1 and TRBJ2-7; TRBD1 is a possible D gene (8 bases). With 4 bases removed from V and 2 bases from J, the gap between germline ends came to 16 bases. There are 15 residues in the CDR3. Germline V gene data show CDR1 as SGHRS and CDR2 as YFSETQ. The CDR3 nucleotides are TGCGCCAGCAGCCCGGGGGGACAGGAGACCTACGAGCAGTACTTC. Its translation: CASSPGGQETYEQYF.

Worth noting for this clone: Other DNA sequences from this sample encode an identical CDR3 as well. The chain recombines TRBV5-1 with TRBJ2-5; D ambiguous. Between the trimmed V and J ends, which lost 1 base and 4 bases, there was a span of 5 bases. Germline assignment: CDR1 SGHRS and CDR2 YFSETQ. The CDR3 consists of 12 residues. The CDR3 nucleotides read TGCGCCAGCAGCTTGCCCTCAGAGACCCAGTACTTC. Translated: CASSLPSETQYF.

The chain employs TRBV18 and TRBJ1-5, with TRBD1 as a possible D gene (6 bases). The CDR3 is 16 amino acids. Trimming pared 0 bases from V and 4 bases from J, leaving 13 bases between. Germline loops: CDR1 KGHSH, CDR2 LQKENI. CDR3 DNA sequence: TGTGCCAGCTCACCACCAAATAGGGGGGGGAATCAGCCCCAGCATTTT. This translates into CASSPPNRGGNQPQHF.

The rearrangement uses TRBV7-2 and TRBJ2-7; 8 bases line up with TRBD2. The germline V gene has CDR1 SGHTA and CDR2 FQGNSA. J lost 4 bases, V lost 5 bases, and 13 bases had no gene match. The CDR3 runs 16 residues. The CDR3 loop is CASSRIRELADYEQYF. The CDR3 DNA is TGTGCCAGCAGCCGAATAAGGGAACTAGCGGATTACGAGCAGTACTTC.

This sequence joins TRBV10-2 and TRBJ1-2, with D perhaps matching TRBD1 (5 bases). Germline CDR1 and CDR2: WSHSY and SAAADI. This CDR3 region has 12 residues. V was clipped by 7 bases and J by 2 bases, with 8 bases between them. CDR3 DNA: TGCGCCAGCATGGCAGGGAACTATGGCTACACCTTC. It translates to CASMAGNYGYTF.

This clone has a single count. This chain joins TRBV5-4 and TRBJ2-7, with 11 bases that match TRBD2. The V and J ends lost 0 bases and 5 bases, in that order; junction bases with no gene match: 10. Germline V gene data show CDR1 as SGHNT and CDR2 as YYREEE (reference sequence). The CDR3 extends over 17 amino acids. CDR3 nucleotides: TGTGCCAGCAGCTTGGCGGCTAGCGGGAGGATGAGAAACGAGCAGTACTTC. Encoded protein: CASSLAASGRMRNEQYF.

The chain joins TRBV5-1 to TRBJ1-1, with no clear D. The CDR3 runs to 14 residues. Germline V lookup: CDR1 SGHRS, CDR2 YFSETQ. Trimming shortened V by 0 bases and J by 0 bases, and 6 bases separated the two germline ends. CDR3 residues: CASSLESVNTEAFF. CDR3 coding DNA: TGCGCCAGCAGCTTGGAATCCGTGAACACTGAAGCTTTCTTT.

This rearrangement joins TRBV5-4 to TRBJ2-3; D possibly corresponds to TRBD2 (6 bases). V lost 0 bases and J lost 4, with 18 bases in between. Germline lookup yields CDR1 SGHNT and CDR2 YYREEE (reference sequence). CDR3 length equals 17 residues. As DNA, the CDR3 is TGTGCCAGCAGCTTGGGGCCTCGGGCGGGGTTTGCAGATACGCAGTATTTT. This encodes CASSLGPRAGFADTQYF.